The rows below give T cell receptor beta chains drawn from one sample of a study of cytomegalovirus exposure and HLA in healthy donors. The method was immunoSEQ multiplex PCR; TCRdb's version includes in-frame clones alone and lacks a portion of them. Reported are 100,000 to 150,000 clones; the ten largest clones contain about 2.3%. Sequencing was carried out using PBMCs. The receptors derive from a man aged 40-49 years in good health and CMV-seronegative. The CDR3 runs from the conserved cysteine through the conserved F or W. A D gene is named only where the DNA matches it firmly.

d_gene: TRBD2; j_gene: TRBJ2-7; v_gene: TRBV14; CDR3nt: TGTGCCAGCAGCGTCCTAGCGGGAGGGAGCTACGAGCAGTACTTC; CDR3aa: CASSVLAGGSYEQYF
d_gene: .; j_gene: TRBJ2-1; v_gene: TRBV19; CDR3nt: TGTGCCAGTAGTTTTCCGAAGGCGGTATACAATGAGCAGTTCTTC; CDR3aa: CASSFPKAVYNEQFF
d_gene: TRBD1; j_gene: TRBJ1-2; v_gene: TRBV30; CDR3nt: TGTGCCCGGGTGCGACAGGGGAACTATGGCTACACCTTC; CDR3aa: CARVRQGNYGYTF
d_gene: TRBD2; j_gene: TRBJ2-7; v_gene: TRBV9; CDR3nt: TGTGCCAGCAGCGTGGGAGGGTTGGGCTACGAGCAGTACTTC; CDR3aa: CASSVGGLGYEQYF
d_gene: TRBD1; j_gene: TRBJ2-7; v_gene: TRBV19; CDR3nt: TGTGCCAGTAGCTCGACAGGGAATAACTACGAGCAGTACTTC; CDR3aa: CASSSTGNNYEQYF
d_gene: TRBD1; j_gene: TRBJ1-4; v_gene: TRBV4-1; CDR3nt: TGCGCCAGCAGGAGGACAGGGGGCGGAAAACTGTTTTTT; CDR3aa: CASRRTGGGKLFF
d_gene: .; j_gene: TRBJ2-7; v_gene: TRBV5-1; CDR3nt: TGCGCCAGCAGCTTGGCCAGCGGTGGTGCGGGCGAGCAGTACTTC; CDR3aa: CASSLASGGAGEQYF
d_gene: TRBD2; j_gene: TRBJ2-7; v_gene: TRBV11-1; CDR3nt: TGTGCCAGCAGCTGGATAGCGGGAGGATCCTACGAGCAGTACTTC; CDR3aa: CASSWIAGGSYEQYF
d_gene: TRBD2; j_gene: TRBJ2-1; v_gene: TRBV30; CDR3nt: TGTGCCTGGGATTTTAGCGGGATTTCGCACTCCTACAATGAGCAGTTCTTC; CDR3aa: CAWDFSGISHSYNEQFF
d_gene: .; j_gene: TRBJ1-3; v_gene: TRBV9; CDR3nt: TGTGCCAGCAGCTCTCAACTGGGGGGGGTAGCTGGAAACACCATATATTTT; CDR3aa: CASSSQLGGVAGNTIYF
d_gene: TRBD1; j_gene: TRBJ2-7; v_gene: TRBV11-2; CDR3nt: TGTGCCAGCAGCGGGGGGACAGGGGGGCCCTACGAGCAGTACTTC; CDR3aa: CASSGGTGGPYEQYF
d_gene: TRBD1; j_gene: TRBJ2-5; v_gene: TRBV5-4; CDR3nt: TGTGCCAGCAGCTTGGGGCAGGGGGAAGAGACCCAGTACTTC; CDR3aa: CASSLGQGEETQYF
d_gene: TRBD1; j_gene: TRBJ1-1; v_gene: TRBV4-1; CDR3nt: TGCGCCAGCAGCCACGGTACAGGGGGGTGGAACACTGAAGCTTTCTTT; CDR3aa: CASSHGTGGWNTEAFF
d_gene: TRBD1; j_gene: TRBJ2-7; v_gene: TRBV6-6; CDR3nt: TGTGCCAGCAGTTATCCGGACAGGGGTGCCTCCTACGAGCAGTACTTC; CDR3aa: CASSYPDRGASYEQYF
d_gene: TRBD1; j_gene: TRBJ2-5; v_gene: TRBV25-1; CDR3nt: TGTGCCAGCAGTCTCGTGGGACAGGGACAAGAGACCCAGTACTTC; CDR3aa: CASSLVGQGQETQYF
d_gene: .; j_gene: TRBJ1-1; v_gene: TRBV7-2; CDR3nt: TGTGCCAGCAGCTTCAGGGAAGGCCGCACTGAAGCTTTCTTT; CDR3aa: CASSFREGRTEAFF
d_gene: TRBD2; j_gene: TRBJ2-1; v_gene: TRBV6-6; CDR3nt: TGTGCCAGCAGTGCCCAGCGGGAGGGCCGTGAGCAGTTCTTC; CDR3aa: CASSAQREGREQFF
d_gene: .; j_gene: TRBJ2-1; v_gene: TRBV7-9; CDR3nt: TGTGCCAGCAGCCCTTCTTGGAGCTCCTACAATGAGCAGTTCTTC; CDR3aa: CASSPSWSSYNEQFF
d_gene: .; j_gene: TRBJ1-1; v_gene: TRBV6-1; CDR3nt: TGTGCCAGCAGTGAAGTTAGGTGGGCAGGGGAAGGCACTGAAGCTTTCTTT; CDR3aa: CASSEVRWAGEGTEAFF
d_gene: TRBD1; j_gene: TRBJ1-1; v_gene: TRBV6-5; CDR3nt: TGTGCCAGCAGACACAGGGGGAATGGTGAAGCTTTCTTT; CDR3aa: CASRHRGNGEAFF
d_gene: TRBD2; j_gene: TRBJ2-7; v_gene: TRBV7-2; CDR3nt: TGTGCCAGCAGCTTTGGGAGGGGCACCTACGAGCAGTACTTC; CDR3aa: CASSFGRGTYEQYF
d_gene: .; j_gene: TRBJ1-2; v_gene: TRBV19; CDR3nt: TGTGCCAGTAAGAAGGACGGGAATAACTATGGCTACACCTTC; CDR3aa: CASKKDGNNYGYTF
d_gene: .; j_gene: TRBJ2-7; v_gene: TRBV30; CDR3nt: TGTGCCTGTCTTCGGGACAACTCCTACGAGCAGTACTTC; CDR3aa: CACLRDNSYEQYF
d_gene: .; j_gene: TRBJ2-7; v_gene: TRBV6-5; CDR3nt: TGTGCCAGCAGTTACTCCTGGGGCGAGATCCAAGAGCAGTACTTC; CDR3aa: CASSYSWGEIQEQYF
d_gene: .; j_gene: TRBJ2-2; v_gene: TRBV13; CDR3nt: TGTGCCACCTTGAGGCCTGGACTGAACACCGGGGAGCTGTTTTTT; CDR3aa: CATLRPGLNTGELFF
d_gene: .; j_gene: TRBJ2-2; v_gene: TRBV5-1; CDR3nt: TGCGCCAGCAGCTTAACAGGGAGCACCGGGGAGCTGTTTTTT; CDR3aa: CASSLTGSTGELFF
d_gene: TRBD1; j_gene: TRBJ2-7; v_gene: TRBV27; CDR3nt: TGTGCCAGCAGTCCGTACCTGGGACAGGGCTCCACCGAGCAGTACTTC; CDR3aa: CASSPYLGQGSTEQYF
d_gene: .; j_gene: TRBJ2-1; v_gene: TRBV9; CDR3nt: TGTGCCAGCAGCCCCGAGGGCCCCAATGAGCAGTTCTTC; CDR3aa: CASSPEGPNEQFF
d_gene: .; j_gene: TRBJ2-1; v_gene: TRBV10-3; CDR3nt: TGTGCCGCTACTCCGGACAGATCCTACAATGAGCAGTTCTTC; CDR3aa: CAATPDRSYNEQFF
d_gene: .; j_gene: TRBJ2-7; v_gene: TRBV2; CDR3nt: TGTGCCAGCAGGAGGGATCAATACGAGCAGTACTTC; CDR3aa: CASRRDQYEQYF
d_gene: .; j_gene: TRBJ1-1; v_gene: TRBV30; CDR3nt: TGTGCCTGGGGTCGACAGCGTGAAGCTTTCTTT; CDR3aa: CAWGRQREAFF
d_gene: TRBD1; j_gene: TRBJ2-3; v_gene: TRBV9; CDR3nt: TGTGCCAGCAGTCTTCCGGGACAGCGCACAGATACGCAGTATTTT; CDR3aa: CASSLPGQRTDTQYF
d_gene: TRBD2; j_gene: TRBJ2-5; v_gene: TRBV11-3; CDR3nt: TGTGCCAGCAGCTTAACGGGGCTCGGGCGGGAGCCTTTTGAGACCCAGTACTTC; CDR3aa: CASSLTGLGREPFETQYF
d_gene: TRBD2; j_gene: TRBJ2-3; v_gene: TRBV9; CDR3nt: TGTGCCAGCAGCGTAGAATCTCGTCTAGCGGGAGTAGGAACAGATACGCAGTATTTT; CDR3aa: CASSVESRLAGVGTDTQYF
d_gene: TRBD1; j_gene: TRBJ1-2; v_gene: TRBV2; CDR3nt: TGTGCCAGCAGTGAGGTCAGGGGGTATAGCTACACCTTC; CDR3aa: CASSEVRGYSYTF
d_gene: TRBD2; j_gene: TRBJ2-7; v_gene: TRBV7-8; CDR3nt: TGTGCCAGCAGCTTATTGGCCCGCGGGAGCCGTTCCTACGAGCAGTACTTC; CDR3aa: CASSLLARGSRSYEQYF
d_gene: TRBD1; j_gene: TRBJ1-4; v_gene: TRBV27; CDR3nt: TGTGCCAGCAGTTCACGACCTCGGACAGGGGATGAAAAACTGTTTTTT; CDR3aa: CASSSRPRTGDEKLFF
d_gene: TRBD1; j_gene: TRBJ1-4; v_gene: TRBV4-2; CDR3nt: TGTGCCAGCAGTACCGGGACAGGGGGCGGCGGCGATGAAAAACTGTTTTTT; CDR3aa: CASSTGTGGGGDEKLFF
d_gene: .; j_gene: TRBJ2-7; v_gene: TRBV5-6; CDR3nt: TGTGCCAGCAGGAGAAAGACGGGTGAAGGCTACGAGCAGTACTTC; CDR3aa: CASRRKTGEGYEQYF
d_gene: .; j_gene: TRBJ1-3; v_gene: TRBV6-5; CDR3nt: TGTGCCAGCACCCCTTCGCCTCTAGGTGGAAACACCATATATTTT; CDR3aa: CASTPSPLGGNTIYF
d_gene: TRBD2; j_gene: TRBJ2-7; v_gene: TRBV30; CDR3nt: TGTGCCTGGAGCGTTGGACTAGCGGGAGCCGAGCAGTACTTC; CDR3aa: CAWSVGLAGAEQYF
d_gene: TRBD1; j_gene: TRBJ1-1; v_gene: TRBV30; CDR3nt: TGTGCCTGGAAAGTCTATCGGGACAGGGCGGACACTGAAGCTTTCTTT; CDR3aa: CAWKVYRDRADTEAFF
d_gene: TRBD1; j_gene: TRBJ1-2; v_gene: TRBV11-2; CDR3nt: TGTGCCAGCAAGGAGGTAGAAAGGGGGCGTCCATATGGCTACACCTTC; CDR3aa: CASKEVERGRPYGYTF
d_gene: .; j_gene: TRBJ1-5; v_gene: TRBV2; CDR3nt: TGTGCCAGCAGCCCAAGGGGGAATCAGCCCCAGCATTTT; CDR3aa: CASSPRGNQPQHF
d_gene: TRBD2; j_gene: TRBJ2-2; v_gene: TRBV2; CDR3nt: TGTGCCAGCAAAGGGACTAGCGGTCCGAACACCGGGGAGCTGTTTTTT; CDR3aa: CASKGTSGPNTGELFF
d_gene: TRBD2; j_gene: TRBJ2-7; v_gene: TRBV30; CDR3nt: TGTGCCTGGAGTCTAGCGGGAGGCTACGAGCAGTACTTC; CDR3aa: CAWSLAGGYEQYF
d_gene: TRBD1; j_gene: TRBJ1-4; v_gene: TRBV5-1; CDR3nt: TGCGCCAGCAGCCCCCAGGGGGCAACTAATGAAAAACTGTTTTTT; CDR3aa: CASSPQGATNEKLFF
d_gene: TRBD1; j_gene: TRBJ1-2; v_gene: TRBV5-6; CDR3nt: TGTGCCAGCAGCTCGACAGGGTGGGGTGGCTACACCTTC; CDR3aa: CASSSTGWGGYTF
d_gene: TRBD2; j_gene: TRBJ2-7; v_gene: TRBV4-2; CDR3nt: TGTGCCAGCAGCCACCTAGCGGGAGTAGCTTACGAGCAGTACTTC; CDR3aa: CASSHLAGVAYEQYF
d_gene: TRBD1; j_gene: TRBJ1-2; v_gene: TRBV28; CDR3nt: TGTGCCAGCAGTAAGACAGGGTTCACTGAAAGCCACTATGGCTACACCTTC; CDR3aa: CASSKTGFTESHYGYTF
d_gene: TRBD1; j_gene: TRBJ2-1; v_gene: TRBV14; CDR3nt: TGTGCCAGCAGCCGTAGGACAGGGGATCCCTGGTACAATGAGCAGTTCTTC; CDR3aa: CASSRRTGDPWYNEQFF
d_gene: TRBD1; j_gene: TRBJ2-5; v_gene: TRBV18; CDR3nt: TGTGCCAGCTCACCTCTCCGGTTGACAGGGCAGCCGGAGACCCAGTACTTC; CDR3aa: CASSPLRLTGQPETQYF
d_gene: TRBD1; j_gene: TRBJ2-3; v_gene: TRBV5-4; CDR3nt: TGTGCCAGCAGGTCTCTCCGGGACAGTGGAGATACGCAGTATTTT; CDR3aa: CASRSLRDSGDTQYF
d_gene: TRBD1; j_gene: TRBJ1-3; v_gene: TRBV2; CDR3nt: TGTGCCAGCACTTCACAGGGGGGGATCTCTGGAAACACCATATATTTT; CDR3aa: CASTSQGGISGNTIYF